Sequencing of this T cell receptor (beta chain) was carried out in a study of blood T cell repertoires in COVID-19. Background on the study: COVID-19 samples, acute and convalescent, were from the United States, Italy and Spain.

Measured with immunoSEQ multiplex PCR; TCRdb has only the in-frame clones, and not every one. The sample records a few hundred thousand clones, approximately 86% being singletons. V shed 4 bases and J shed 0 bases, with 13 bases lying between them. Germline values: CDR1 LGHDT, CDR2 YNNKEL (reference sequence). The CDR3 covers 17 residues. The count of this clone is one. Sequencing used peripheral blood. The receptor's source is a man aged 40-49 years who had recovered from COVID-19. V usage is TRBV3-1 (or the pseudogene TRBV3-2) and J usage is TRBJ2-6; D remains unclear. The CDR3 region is CASSLRPVLSGANVLTF. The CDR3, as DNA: TGTGCCAGCAGCCTACGCCCGGTCCTCTCTGGGGCCAACGTCCTGACTTTC.